This T cell receptor (beta chain) was found in a study of pediatric ulcerative colitis. Study conclusions and caveats: Compared with controls, ulcerative colitis showed greater blood-rectum clone sharing.

Produced via immunoSEQ multiplex PCR; TCRdb's table is partial and in-frame only. This sample has over 10,000 clones, with roughly 80% found just once. V was pared by 5 bases and J by 0 bases, with 15 bases between. Germline loops: CDR1 LNHDA, CDR2 SQIVND (reference sequence). CDR3 size: 16 residues. Rectal tissue came from one to two pinch biopsies taken at colonoscopy. Concerning this clone: Antigen unknown.

The sequence was obtained from a boy between 10 and 17 years old who was a control in a study of pediatric ulcerative colitis. The gene calls are TRBV19 and TRBJ2-3, with D hard to call. The sample taken for sequencing was gut tissue. CDR3 loop: CASSPSGGTSTDTQYF. The CDR3 DNA sequence: TGTGCCAGTAGTCCATCGGGCGGCACTAGCACAGATACGCAGTATTTT.